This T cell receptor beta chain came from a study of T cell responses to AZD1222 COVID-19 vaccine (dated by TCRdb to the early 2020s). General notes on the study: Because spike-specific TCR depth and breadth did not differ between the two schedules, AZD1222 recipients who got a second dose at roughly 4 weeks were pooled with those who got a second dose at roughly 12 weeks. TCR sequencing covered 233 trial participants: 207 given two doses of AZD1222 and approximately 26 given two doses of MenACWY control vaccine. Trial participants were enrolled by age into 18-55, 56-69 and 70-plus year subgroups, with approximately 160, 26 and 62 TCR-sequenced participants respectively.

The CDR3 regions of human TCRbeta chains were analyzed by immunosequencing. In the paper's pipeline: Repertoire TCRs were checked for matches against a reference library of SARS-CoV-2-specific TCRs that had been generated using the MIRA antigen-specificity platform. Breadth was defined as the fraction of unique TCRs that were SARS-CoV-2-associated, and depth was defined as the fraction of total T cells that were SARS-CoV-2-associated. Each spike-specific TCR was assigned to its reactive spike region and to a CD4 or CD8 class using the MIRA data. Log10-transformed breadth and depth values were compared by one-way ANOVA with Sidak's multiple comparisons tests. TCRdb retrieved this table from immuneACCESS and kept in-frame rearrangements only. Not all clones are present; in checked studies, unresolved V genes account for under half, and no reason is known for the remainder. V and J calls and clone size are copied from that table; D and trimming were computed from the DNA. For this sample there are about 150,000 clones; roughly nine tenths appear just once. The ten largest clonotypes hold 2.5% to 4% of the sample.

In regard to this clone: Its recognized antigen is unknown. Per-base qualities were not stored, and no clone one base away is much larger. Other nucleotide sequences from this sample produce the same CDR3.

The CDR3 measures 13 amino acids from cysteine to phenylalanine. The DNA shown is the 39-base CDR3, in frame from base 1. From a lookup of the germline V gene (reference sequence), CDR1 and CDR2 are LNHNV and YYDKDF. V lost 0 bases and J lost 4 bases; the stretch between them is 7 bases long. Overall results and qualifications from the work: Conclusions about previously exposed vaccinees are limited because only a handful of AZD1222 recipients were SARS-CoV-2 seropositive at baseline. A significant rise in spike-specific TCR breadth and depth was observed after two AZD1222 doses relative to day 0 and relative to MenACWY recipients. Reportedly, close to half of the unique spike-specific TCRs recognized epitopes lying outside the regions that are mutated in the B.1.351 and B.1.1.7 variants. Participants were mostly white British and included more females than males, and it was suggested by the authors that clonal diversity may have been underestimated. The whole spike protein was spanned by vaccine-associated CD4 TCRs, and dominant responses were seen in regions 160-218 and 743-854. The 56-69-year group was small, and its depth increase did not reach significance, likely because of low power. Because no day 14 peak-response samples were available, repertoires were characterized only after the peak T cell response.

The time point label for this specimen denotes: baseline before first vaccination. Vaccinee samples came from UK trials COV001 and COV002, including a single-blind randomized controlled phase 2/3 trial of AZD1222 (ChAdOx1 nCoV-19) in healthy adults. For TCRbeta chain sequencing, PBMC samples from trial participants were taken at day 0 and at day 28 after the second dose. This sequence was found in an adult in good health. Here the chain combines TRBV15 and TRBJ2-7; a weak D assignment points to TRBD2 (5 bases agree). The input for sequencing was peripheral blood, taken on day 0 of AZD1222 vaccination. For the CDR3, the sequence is CATSREGGYEQYF. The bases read TGTGCCACCAGCAGAGAAGGCGGGTACGAGCAGTACTTC.